This is a list of T cell receptor beta chains from one sample in a study of CD8+CD57+ T cells in acquired aplastic anemia. TCRdb independently ran MiXCR on the reads; one entry per CDR3 protein. The data show 180,000 or so distinct CDR3 sequences, around 48% seen once. The sample consisted of sorted CD4+, CD8+, or CD8+CD57+ T cells (not recorded which) from PBMCs. These receptors all stem from a human donor with aplastic anemia. Each CDR3 is given with its conserved first and last residue. The order of the fields is D gene, V gene, clone size, J gene, CDR3 DNA, CDR3 protein. A D gene is named only where the DNA matches it firmly. Expanded clones get a size class; other rows say once, few or many, or leave the size out.

d_call: TRBD2; v_call: TRBV24-1; clone_size: few; j_call: TRBJ2-1; cdr3_nt: TGTGCCACCAGTGATTCACTAGCGGGGGGGCCTAGTGAGCAGTTCTTC; cdr3_aa: CATSDSLAGGPSEQFF
d_call: .; v_call: TRBV5-1; clone_size: many; j_call: TRBJ2-2; cdr3_nt: TGCGCCAGCAGCTTTTCTACAAACACCGGGGAGCTGTTTTTT; cdr3_aa: CASSFSTNTGELFF
d_call: .; v_call: TRBV7-3; clone_size: once; j_call: TRBJ1-6; cdr3_nt: TGTGCCAGCAGCCCTACAGTGAATTCACCCCTCAACTTT; cdr3_aa: CASSPTVNSPLNF
d_call: TRBD1; v_call: TRBV10-3; clone_size: many; j_call: TRBJ1-1; cdr3_nt: TGTGCCAGCGAGGGACAGGGCCTGAACACTGAAGCTTTCTTT; cdr3_aa: CASEGQGLNTEAFF
d_call: .; v_call: TRBV6-5; clone_size: .; j_call: TRBJ2-5; cdr3_nt: TGTGCCAGCAGTTCGGCCAACCAAGAGACCCAGTACTTC; cdr3_aa: CASSSANQETQYF
d_call: .; v_call: TRBV20-1; clone_size: .; j_call: TRBJ2-3; cdr3_nt: TGCAGTGCTACCTTTACAGGTCTCGGAGATACGCAGTATTTT; cdr3_aa: CSATFTGLGDTQYF
d_call: .; v_call: TRBV12-3/TRBV12-4; clone_size: many; j_call: TRBJ2-1; cdr3_nt: TGTGCCAGCAGTTTAACAGTCGGGTCTTTAATCGATGAGCAGTTCTTC; cdr3_aa: CASSLTVGSLIDEQFF
d_call: .; v_call: TRBV6-1; clone_size: many; j_call: TRBJ2-6; cdr3_nt: TGTGCCAGCAGTGCGACCGTTAGCTCTGGGGCCAACGTCCTGACTTTC; cdr3_aa: CASSATVSSGANVLTF
d_call: .; v_call: TRBV7-8; clone_size: many; j_call: TRBJ1-5; cdr3_nt: TGTGCCAGCAGATTTGGCTTGAATCAGCCCCAGCATTTT; cdr3_aa: CASRFGLNQPQHF
d_call: .; v_call: TRBV29-1; clone_size: few; j_call: TRBJ1-3; cdr3_nt: TGCAGCGTGGGCGATGGGACGGGCTCTGGAAACACCATATATTTT; cdr3_aa: CSVGDGTGSGNTIYF
d_call: TRBD1; v_call: TRBV12-3/TRBV12-4; clone_size: .; j_call: TRBJ1-5; cdr3_nt: TGTGCCAGCAGTTTAGCGCAGGGGGCCGCGCATTTT; cdr3_aa: CASSLAQGAAHF
d_call: TRBD1; v_call: TRBV20-1; clone_size: .; j_call: TRBJ2-7; cdr3_nt: TGCAGTGCTAGTCCGATGCGTGGGACAGGGGCCTACGAGCAGTACTTC; cdr3_aa: CSASPMRGTGAYEQYF
d_call: TRBD2; v_call: TRBV9; clone_size: many; j_call: TRBJ2-5; cdr3_nt: TGTGCCAGCAGCGTGTCGGGTAGCGGGGGGGAGACCCAGTACTTC; cdr3_aa: CASSVSGSGGETQYF
d_call: .; v_call: TRBV27; clone_size: .; j_call: TRBJ2-2; cdr3_nt: TGTGCCAGCAGTTTCATGAGGGCCCTGAACACCGGGGAGCTGTTTTTT; cdr3_aa: CASSFMRALNTGELFF
d_call: .; v_call: TRBV7-9; clone_size: .; j_call: TRBJ1-1; cdr3_nt: TGTGCCAGCAAACCGGACGGGGAAGCTTGCTTT; cdr3_aa: CASKPDGEACF
d_call: .; v_call: TRBV10-3; clone_size: many; j_call: TRBJ1-1; cdr3_nt: TGTGCCATCAGTGGTACCGACAGACTCACTGAAGCTTTCTTT; cdr3_aa: CAISGTDRLTEAFF
d_call: .; v_call: TRBV10-3; clone_size: few; j_call: TRBJ2-1; cdr3_nt: TGTGCCATCAAAGGGGAAGACAATGAGCAGTTCTTC; cdr3_aa: CAIKGEDNEQFF
d_call: .; v_call: TRBV6-1; clone_size: many; j_call: TRBJ1-2; cdr3_nt: TGTGCCAGCAGTGAACGCGACGGAGGCTATGGCTACACCTTC; cdr3_aa: CASSERDGGYGYTF
d_call: TRBD1; v_call: TRBV27; clone_size: .; j_call: TRBJ1-1; cdr3_nt: TGTGCCAGCAGTCGATTACTAACAAACAGGGGGAACACTGAAGCTTTCTTT; cdr3_aa: CASSRLLTNRGNTEAFF
d_call: TRBD2; v_call: TRBV29-1; clone_size: .; j_call: TRBJ2-3; cdr3_nt: TGCAGCGTTGATCTAGGACTAGCGGGGTTGGATACGCAGTATTTT; cdr3_aa: CSVDLGLAGLDTQYF
d_call: .; v_call: TRBV15; clone_size: many; j_call: TRBJ2-5; cdr3_nt: TGTGCCACCAGCAGAGACAGGGGCCTCGGAGAGACCCAGTACTTC; cdr3_aa: CATSRDRGLGETQYF
d_call: .; v_call: TRBV20-1; clone_size: many; j_call: TRBJ1-1; cdr3_nt: TGCAGTGCCGATCGGACCAATTGGCCCATGAACACTGAAGCTTTCTTT; cdr3_aa: CSADRTNWPMNTEAFF
d_call: .; v_call: TRBV2; clone_size: .; j_call: TRBJ1-5; cdr3_nt: TGTGCCAGCAGTGACACCTTGACTCGTCAGCCCCAGCATTTT; cdr3_aa: CASSDTLTRQPQHF
d_call: TRBD1; v_call: TRBV7-9; clone_size: many; j_call: TRBJ1-1; cdr3_nt: TGTGCCAGCAGCGCCACGGACAGGGCAAACACTGAAGCTTTCTTT; cdr3_aa: CASSATDRANTEAFF
d_call: .; v_call: TRBV20-1; clone_size: once; j_call: TRBJ1-1; cdr3_nt: TGCAGTGCCAGCAGCGTAGAATCGGGCCGTGAAGCTTTCTTT; cdr3_aa: CSASSVESGREAFF
d_call: .; v_call: TRBV7-2; clone_size: few; j_call: TRBJ2-7; cdr3_nt: TGTGCCAGCAGCCGAGAAGACTACGAGCAGTACTTC; cdr3_aa: CASSREDYEQYF
d_call: TRBD1; v_call: TRBV24-1; clone_size: .; j_call: TRBJ2-1; cdr3_nt: TGTGCCACCAGTCGGACAGGGTCGGGGCATGAGCAGTTCTTC; cdr3_aa: CATSRTGSGHEQFF
d_call: .; v_call: TRBV20-1; clone_size: many; j_call: TRBJ1-1; cdr3_nt: TGCAGTGCGGCCGCCTTAACAGGGCCCAATGAAGCTTCCTTT; cdr3_aa: CSAAALTGPNEASF
d_call: .; v_call: TRBV6-1; clone_size: .; j_call: TRBJ1-2; cdr3_nt: TGTGCCAGCAGTGAAGCGGGGAATCTAGCGGATGGCTACACCTTC; cdr3_aa: CASSEAGNLADGYTF
d_call: .; v_call: TRBV29-1; clone_size: .; j_call: TRBJ2-3; cdr3_nt: TGCAGCACACGTAGCGGCGGGGGCACAGATACGCAGTATTTT; cdr3_aa: CSTRSGGGTDTQYF
d_call: .; v_call: TRBV20-1; clone_size: .; j_call: TRBJ2-7; cdr3_nt: TGCAGTGCTCCGTCCGGCTCCTACGAGCAGTACTTC; cdr3_aa: CSAPSGSYEQYF
d_call: .; v_call: TRBV10-2; clone_size: .; j_call: TRBJ1-6; cdr3_nt: TGCGTCAGCAGTGAAAGGTTGGGAGGGGGTAACAATTCACCCCTCCACTTT; cdr3_aa: CVSSERLGGGNNSPLHF
d_call: .; v_call: TRBV5-1; clone_size: many; j_call: TRBJ2-6; cdr3_nt: TGCGCCAGCAGCTTCGACTCTGGGGCCAACGTCCTGACTTTC; cdr3_aa: CASSFDSGANVLTF
d_call: .; v_call: TRBV6-5; clone_size: many; j_call: TRBJ2-5; cdr3_nt: TGTGCCAGCAGTTACGGTGCACTTGGGGAGACCCAGTACTTC; cdr3_aa: CASSYGALGETQYF